The clone carrying this T cell receptor beta chain was detected ten times or more. The data derive from a study of read filtering for tumor transcriptome and immune sequencing. The germline V gene encodes CDR1 SEHNR and CDR2 FQNEAQ (reference sequence). V lost 3 bases and J 5 bases, leaving 10 bases between the germline ends. CDR3 length: 14 residues. This library used 300 to 500 ng RNA and molecular barcoded adaptors spanning alpha/delta and beta/gamma chains. TCRdb re-called the reads with MiXCR, one entry per CDR3 protein. In the table there are tens of thousands of distinct CDR3 sequences, less than 25% of which are singletons.

Sequencing used a population of CD138-negative cells sorted from bone marrow. The rearrangement links TRBV7-9 to TRBJ2-2; D uncertain. This receptor was obtained from a donor older than 35 with multiple myeloma. Here the CDR3 DNA reads TGTGCCAGCAGCTTGCAGCCACAGACCGGGGAGCTGTTTTTT. It yields the protein CASSLQPQTGELFF.